This entry is about one TCR beta chain. Its target is not known. Sorted-subset replicate PCRs used about 200 ng DNA, some 31,000 T cell genomes. Profiled with immunoSEQ multiplex PCR; TCRdb holds only in-frame clones, not every one. This table holds hundreds of thousands of clones, roughly 70% found once. This sample is part of a study of shared clonotypes between healthy human individuals. Turning to the study itself: Donor composition was a couple of women and a few men, aged 18 to 49.

Study-wide results and caveats: Larger richness was generally estimated for naive than memory subsets.

Germline lookup yields CDR1 MNHNY and CDR2 SVGAGI (reference sequence). V dropped 5 bases and J dropped 7 bases, with 23 bases sitting between them. This CDR3 has 16 residues. The chain couples TRBV6-6 to TRBJ2-5; tentatively, D is TRBD1 or TRBD2 (5 bases each). The sample was memory CD4+ T cells sorted from blood. The subset here: CD45RA-negative fraction. The sequence came from a woman aged 25 to 39 in good health. The CDR3 region has the DNA TGTGCCAGCAGTGGCTCGGGACCGTCAGGAGGTAGGACCCAGTACTTC. Translating gives CASSGSGPSGGRTQYF.